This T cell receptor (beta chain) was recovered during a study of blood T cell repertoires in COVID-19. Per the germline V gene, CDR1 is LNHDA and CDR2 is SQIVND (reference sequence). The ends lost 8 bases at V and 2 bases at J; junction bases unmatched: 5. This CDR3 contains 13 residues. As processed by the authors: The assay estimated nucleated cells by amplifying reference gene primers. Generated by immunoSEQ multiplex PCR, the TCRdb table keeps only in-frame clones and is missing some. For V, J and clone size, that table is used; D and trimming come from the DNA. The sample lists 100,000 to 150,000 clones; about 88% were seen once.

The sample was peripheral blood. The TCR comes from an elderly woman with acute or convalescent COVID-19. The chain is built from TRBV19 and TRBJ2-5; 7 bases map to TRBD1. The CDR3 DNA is TGTGCCAGTCGACAGGGAGCTCAAGAGACCCAGTACTTC. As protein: CASRQGAQETQYF.